A selection of T cell receptor beta chains follows, all from one sample in a study of T cell responses to AZD1222 COVID-19 vaccine. Repertoires were generated with immunoSEQ multiplex PCR, while TCRdb's copy carries only in-frame clones and drops some. The table lists fewer than 150,000 clones, approximately 90% of them singletons, with 1.9% in the top ten. The sequenced sample was peripheral blood, obtained on day 0 of AZD1222 vaccination. All receptors derive from an adult in good health. Both conserved end residues are part of each CDR3. The D gene is left open where the match is weak. The size field is filled for only some rows; it gives once, few, many or a size class.

d_gene	abundance	j_gene	v_gene	CDR3aa	CDR3nt
NA	NA	TRBJ2-1	TRBV5-4	CASSLGVGDEQFF	TGTGCCAGCAGCTTGGGCGTTGGGGATGAGCAGTTCTTC
NA	NA	TRBJ2-1	TRBV10-3	CAINPGRAGEQFF	TGTGCCATCAATCCTGGTCGGGCGGGTGAGCAGTTCTTC
NA	NA	TRBJ2-7	TRBV2	CASSEINEQYF	TGTGCCAGCAGCGAAATAAACGAGCAGTACTTC
TRBD1	NA	TRBJ1-5	TRBV28	CASSSEDRPNQPQHF	TGTGCCAGCAGTTCCGAGGACAGGCCCAATCAGCCCCAGCATTTT
TRBD1	NA	TRBJ1-1	TRBV5-1	CASSPETGVTEAFF	TGCGCCAGCAGCCCGGAGACAGGGGTAACTGAAGCTTTCTTT
TRBD2	NA	TRBJ2-3	TRBV6-1	CASSERTSGNTDTQYF	TGTGCCAGCAGTGAAAGGACTAGCGGGAACACAGATACGCAGTATTTT
TRBD2	NA	TRBJ2-1	TRBV6-4	CASQLSGRARNEQFF	TGTGCCAGCCAGCTTAGCGGGAGGGCCAGGAATGAGCAGTTCTTC
NA	NA	TRBJ1-6	TRBV5-4	CASSEDLSYNSPLHF	TGTGCCAGCAGCGAAGACCTCTCCTATAATTCACCCCTCCACTTT
NA	few	TRBJ1-1	TRBV6-1	CASSEAPTGNTEAFF	TGTGCCAGCAGTGAAGCGCCCACAGGGAACACTGAAGCTTTCTTT
NA	once	TRBJ2-5	TRBV5-4	CASSPPDRPQETQYF	TGTGCCAGCAGCCCGCCTGACAGGCCTCAAGAGACCCAGTACTTC
NA	few	TRBJ2-7	TRBV20-1	CSASSRGGGRLDEQYF	TGCAGTGCTAGTTCTAGGGGGGGAGGGAGACTAGACGAGCAGTACTTC
NA	once	TRBJ1-1	TRBV4-3	CASSQDPGNTEAFF	TGCGCCAGCAGCCAAGATCCAGGAAACACTGAAGCTTTCTTT
TRBD2	NA	TRBJ2-3	TRBV11-2	CASRLSWSGSRDTQYF	TGTGCCAGCAGACTTTCTTGGAGCGGGAGTAGAGATACGCAGTATTTT
NA	NA	TRBJ1-1	TRBV4-1	CASSSVSTTEAFF	TGCGCCAGCAGCTCGGTCAGTACCACTGAAGCTTTCTTT
NA	NA	TRBJ1-1	TRBV5-5	CASRWGGTEAFF	TGTGCCAGCAGGTGGGGGGGCACTGAAGCTTTCTTT
NA	NA	TRBJ2-6	TRBV29-1	CSVAGSGANVLTF	TGCAGCGTTGCGGGCTCTGGGGCCAACGTCCTGACTTTC
NA	NA	TRBJ1-2	TRBV19	CASSIAWQGEYYGYTF	TGTGCCAGTAGTATAGCGTGGCAGGGAGAGTACTATGGCTACACCTTC
TRBD2	NA	TRBJ2-1	TRBV11-2	CASSWTSGITEQFF	TGTGCCAGCAGCTGGACTAGCGGGATCACTGAGCAGTTCTTC
NA	NA	TRBJ2-7	TRBV28	CASSSAHPVSEQYF	TGTGCCAGCAGTTCCGCCCACCCCGTGTCCGAGCAGTACTTC
NA	once	TRBJ1-1	TRBV4-1	CASSLAGAGGAFF	TGCGCCAGCAGCCTTGCAGGGGCCGGGGGGGCTTTCTTT